A single sample gave rise to the 30 T cell receptor beta chains below, sequenced in a study of shared clonotypes between healthy human individuals. Produced via immunoSEQ multiplex PCR; TCRdb's table is partial and in-frame only. Of about 1 million clones listed, about 84% are singletons. The sequenced sample was memory CD4+ T cells from PBMCs. Subset of the sample: CD45RA-negative fraction. The receptors derive from a man younger than 35 in good health. Some clones in this sample may be carry-over from other donors' samples.

This clone was detected only once. The V gene is TRBV5-1, the J gene TRBJ2-1; TRBD1 agrees at 12 bases. Trimming removed 7 bases from V and 1 base from J; junction bases left unmatched: 9. Germline V gives CDR1 SGHRS, CDR2 YFSETQ. The CDR3 length is 17 residues. CDR3 residues: CASVGTGGFPSYNEQFF. The CDR3, as DNA: TGCGCCAGCGTCGGGACAGGGGGCTTCCCTTCCTACAATGAGCAGTTCTTC.

V is TRBV6-4 and J is TRBJ2-2, with D possibly being TRBD1 or TRBD2 (6 bases each). Germline assignment: CDR1 MRHNA and CDR2 SNTAGT. V lost 5 bases and J lost 1, with 17 bases in between. This CDR3 contains 17 residues. The CDR3 nucleotides are TGTGCCAGCAGTCCACCCGGGGGCGGAGGGAACACCGGGGAGCTGTTTTTT. Amino acid sequence: CASSPPGGGGNTGELFF.

The rearrangement joins TRBV5-4 to TRBJ1-2, with D unclear. The CDR3 consists of 13 residues. In germline, CDR1 is SGHNT, CDR2 YYREEE (reference sequence). V lost 1 base and J lost 4, with 8 bases in between. This CDR3 reads CASSLKASYGYTF. CDR3 in DNA: TGTGCCAGCAGCTTGAAGGCGAGCTATGGCTACACCTTC.

In its sample, this clone was seen once. The CDR3 reads CASSVGAGQQETQYF. In nucleotides, the CDR3 is TGTGCCAGCAGCGTAGGCGCAGGGCAGCAAGAGACCCAGTACTTC. This chain uses TRBV9 with TRBJ2-5; weak D call: TRBD1 (5 bases). Trimming took 0 bases from V and 2 from J, leaving 11 bases between them. The CDR3 length is 15 residues. CDR1 is SGDLS, CDR2 YYNGEE, per germline.

The J gene is TRBJ2-3, the V gene TRBV29-1; TRBD1 or TRBD2 may be the D gene (6 bases each). Trimming shortened V by 7 bases and J by 4 bases, and 18 bases separated the two germline ends. Germline CDR1 and CDR2: SQVTM and ANQGSEA. CDR3 size: 14 residues. The CDR3 reads CSEGGSRGPDTQYF. The CDR3 DNA follows: TGCAGCGAGGGGGGCTCCAGGGGCCCAGATACGCAGTATTTT.

V gene TRBV5-4 combines with J gene TRBJ2-2; 9 nucleotides match TRBD1. The ends lost 4 bases at V and 4 bases at J; junction bases unmatched: 8. The length of the CDR3 is 16 residues. The germline CDR1 and CDR2 sequences are SGHNT and YYREEE (reference sequence). CDR3 sequence (DNA): TGTGCCAGCAGCGCGGGACAGGGCGGTACCACCGGGGAGCTGTTTTTT. Its protein is CASSAGQGGTTGELFF. Variable domain in full (rest from reference TRBV5-4 and TRBJ2-2): ETGVTQSPTHLIKTRGQQVTLRCSSQSGHNTVSWYQQALGQGPQFIFQYYREEENGRGNFPPRFSGLQFPNYSSELNVNALELDDSALYLCASSAGQGGTTGELFFGEGSRLTVL.

The rearrangement links TRBV20-1 to TRBJ1-1; D may be TRBD1 (6 bases). The length of the CDR3 is 10 residues. Germline CDR1 and CDR2: DFQATT and SNEGSKA (reference sequence). The CDR3 nucleotides are TGCAGGGGGGCGGGCAATGAAGCTTTCTTT. Translation gives CRGAGNEAFF.

The V gene is TRBV27, the J gene TRBJ1-1; D not resolved. From germline, CDR1 is MNHEY and CDR2 SMNVEV (reference sequence). The CDR3 has 19 amino acids. V was pared by 2 bases and J by 1 base, with 23 bases between. The CDR3 region has the DNA TGTGCCAGCAGTTTACACTGGGTTGGGAGTGGACGGACGAACACTGAAGCTTTCTTT. Protein sequence: CASSLHWVGSGRTNTEAFF.

This clone was observed a few times. This rearrangement joins TRBV2 to TRBJ2-7; D is undetermined. Trimming removed 1 base from V and 5 bases from J, with 12 bases in between. Looked up from germline, CDR1 is SNHLY and CDR2 is FYNNEI. The CDR3 runs to 14 residues. The CDR3 DNA sequence: TGTGCCAGCAGTGAAGGGCAGGCGGTCAACGAGCAGTACTTC. It codes for CASSEGQAVNEQYF.

This clone was detected a few times. V usage is TRBV10-3 and J usage is TRBJ2-7, with 9 bases lining up with TRBD1. J lost 2 bases, V lost 11 bases, and 10 bases had no gene match. Germline values: CDR1 ENHRY, CDR2 SYGVKD. This CDR3 has 14 amino acids. This CDR3 is CAATPGQGTYEQYF. The CDR3 DNA reads as TGTGCCGCCACTCCGGGACAGGGTACCTACGAGCAGTACTTC.

This clone has just a few counts. V usage is TRBV15 and J usage is TRBJ1-4, with TRBD1 matching over 11 bases. The CDR3 contains 15 residues. Germline V gene data show CDR1 as LNHNV and CDR2 as YYDKDF (reference sequence). J gave up 7 bases and V 4 bases, and 5 bases lay outside the gene matches. The CDR3 protein is CATSNTGTGGEKLFF. CDR3 DNA: TGTGCCACCAGCAATACCGGGACAGGGGGTGAAAAACTGTTTTTT.

CDR3 sequence reads: CASSAGQGSEETQYF. The CDR3 coding sequence is TGTGCCAGCAGTGCCGGGCAGGGGTCCGAAGAGACCCAGTACTTC. The chain employs TRBV2 and TRBJ2-5; TRBD1 is a possible D gene (6 bases). Germline CDR1 and CDR2: SNHLY and FYNNEI. The CDR3 spans 15 residues. V was cut by 4 bases and J by 3 bases, with 15 bases left in between.

The chain has TRBV27 and TRBJ1-2; 8 bases are a match to TRBD1. Trimming took 6 bases from V and 0 from J; bases not matched to a gene: 9. Germline CDR1 reads MNHEY; CDR2 reads SMNVEV (reference sequence). The CDR3 totals 16 residues. CDR3 nucleotides: TGTGCCAGCAGGAGGACAGGGTCACCCACTAACTATGGCTACACCTTC. It is translated as CASRRTGSPTNYGYTF.

The chain uses TRBV4-1 and TRBJ2-1; 8 positions agree with TRBD2. Germline CDR1 MGHRA, CDR2 YSYEKL. Trimming cost V 5 bases and J 4 bases; bases outside gene matches: 7. The CDR3 runs to 15 residues. The CDR3 here is CASSRTSGFYNEQFF. The CDR3 DNA reads as TGCGCCAGCAGCAGAACTAGCGGATTTTACAATGAGCAGTTCTTC.

As concerns this clone: The CDR3 ends on some other residue instead of the conserved phenylalanine or tryptophan, so this is likely a read error. The CDR3, as DNA: TGTGCCAGCAGACTCAGGGGGGTGAACACTGAAGCTTTCTCT. It specifies CASRLRGVNTEAFS. The chain recombines TRBV27 with TRBJ1-1; 7 bases line up with TRBD1. The V and J ends lost 6 bases and 0 bases, in that order; junction bases with no gene match: 4. In germline, CDR1 is MNHEY, CDR2 SMNVEV (reference sequence). The CDR3 totals 14 residues.

The chain links TRBV27 to TRBJ2-7; D not resolved. CDR1 and CDR2 from the germline V gene are MNHEY and SMNVEV (reference sequence). CDR3 size: 13 residues. V was pared by 5 bases and J by 2 bases, with 10 bases between. For the CDR3, the DNA is TGTGCCAGCAGTCGGTATATCACCTACGAGCAGTACTTC. It translates to CASSRYITYEQYF.

V gene TRBV6-1 combines with J gene TRBJ2-7, with no clear D. Germline CDR1 is MNHNS and CDR2 is SASEGT. The CDR3 has 14 amino acids. V was trimmed by 7 bases and J by 4 bases, leaving 17 bases between them. The CDR3 here is CASTDPARRYEQYF. Here the CDR3 DNA reads TGTGCCAGCACCGACCCCGCGAGACGGTACGAGCAGTACTTC.

V gene TRBV19 combines with J gene TRBJ2-7; a possible D gene is TRBD2 (5 bases). The CDR3 is 14 amino acids. CDR1 is LNHDA and CDR2 is SQIVND in the germline V gene (reference sequence). Trimming removed 1 base at V and 5 bases at J, with 12 bases between. The CDR3 loop is CASSIGGSGHEQYF. The CDR3 bases are TGTGCCAGTAGTATAGGTGGGAGTGGGCACGAGCAGTACTTC. Together with reference TRBV19 and TRBJ2-7, the CDR3 gives the full variable domain: DGGITQSPKYLFRKEGQNVTLSCEQNLNHDAMYWYRQDPGQGLRLIYYSQIVNDFQKGDIAEGYSVSREKKESFPLTVTSAQKNPTAFYLCASSIGGSGHEQYFGPGTRLTVT.

The chain carries TRBV11-1 and TRBJ2-5; a weak D match, TRBD1 (5 bases). Trimming removed 5 bases at V and 5 bases at J, with 12 bases between. Per germline, CDR1 SGHAT and CDR2 FQDESV (reference sequence). This CDR3 comprises 13 residues. DNA of the CDR3: TGTGCCAGCAGCACAGGCCTGTTCGAGACCCAGTACTTC. This encodes CASSTGLFETQYF.

The chain combines TRBV7-3 with TRBJ2-1; 10 bases fit TRBD2. Germline assignment: CDR1 SGHTA and CDR2 FQGTGA. The CDR3 length is 14 residues. The trim removed 9 bases at V and 8 bases at J, leaving 10 bases unmatched. The CDR3 DNA sequence: TGTGCCAGTGCTCCCAGCGGGAGGGGTGATGAGCAGTTCTTC. Protein product: CASAPSGRGDEQFF.

This chain links TRBV5-1 with TRBJ1-1; 9 bases agree with TRBD1. J lost 4 bases, V lost 4 bases, and 8 bases had no gene match. There are 15 residues in the CDR3. The germline V gene encodes CDR1 SGHRS and CDR2 YFSETQ. The DNA for the CDR3 is TGCGCCAGCAGCGTGACAGGGGGGCAAGTCACTGAAGCTTTCTTT. Amino acid sequence: CASSVTGGQVTEAFF.

This chain links TRBV6-4 with TRBJ1-2; D is uncertain. V gave up 4 bases and J gave up 6 bases, with 6 bases separating them. The CDR3 is 11 amino acids. Germline lookup yields CDR1 MRHNA and CDR2 SNTAGT. The CDR3 nucleotides are TGTGCCAGCAGTGGGGTAAATGGCTACACCTTC. It translates to CASSGVNGYTF.

The chain has TRBV27 and TRBJ1-1; D is possibly TRBD1 (5 bases). This CDR3 is built from 14 residues. Trimming took off 7 bases at V and 1 base at J, with 13 bases between the two ends. Germline CDR1 and CDR2: MNHEY and SMNVEV (reference sequence). The CDR3 spells CASTRNGANTEAFF. CDR3 sequence (DNA): TGTGCCAGCACCCGAAATGGGGCGAACACTGAAGCTTTCTTT.

This clone appeared a few times. This chain connects TRBV2 to TRBJ1-5; TRBD1 might be the D (5 bases). This CDR3 spans 12 amino acids. From germline, CDR1 is SNHLY and CDR2 FYNNEI. V was cut by 7 bases and J by 4 bases, with 8 bases left in between. This CDR3 is CASNRINQPQHF. CDR3 nucleotides: TGTGCCAGCAACAGGATTAATCAGCCCCAGCATTTT.

In this sample, this clone turned up a few times. The sample holds other DNA sequences that translate to the same CDR3. The chain couples TRBV5-1 to TRBJ1-5; maybe TRBD1 (5 bases). This CDR3 has 15 amino acids. Germline assignment: CDR1 SGHRS and CDR2 YFSETQ. Deletions cut 1 base from V and 2 bases from J, with 10 bases between. The CDR3 reads CASSLQGGGNQPQHF. CDR3 DNA sequence: TGCGCCAGCAGCTTGCAGGGAGGCGGCAATCAGCCCCAGCATTTT.

This chain links TRBV11-1 with TRBJ2-3; the D is unclear. Trimming stripped 5 bases from V and 1 base from J, with 10 bases between. The CDR3 is made up of 14 amino acids. Germline lookup yields CDR1 SGHAT and CDR2 FQDESV (reference sequence). CDR3 region: CASSHGPGTDTQYF. For the CDR3, the DNA is TGTGCCAGCAGCCACGGGCCCGGCACAGATACGCAGTATTTT.

The chain uses TRBV6-1 and TRBJ1-5; TRBD1 might be the D (5 bases). Trimming pared 5 bases from V and 8 bases from J, leaving 13 bases between. This CDR3 has 13 residues. CDR1 and CDR2 (germline): MNHNS, SASEGT. This CDR3 reads CASSRGTGEPQHF. The CDR3 DNA sequence: TGTGCCAGCAGTCGCGGGACGGGGGAGCCCCAGCATTTT.

The gene calls are TRBV7-2 and TRBJ2-7; tentatively, D is TRBD1 or TRBD2 (5 bases each). V shed 5 bases and J shed 6 bases, with 17 bases lying between them. The CDR3 has 14 residues. Germline CDR1 SGHTA, CDR2 FQGNSA. In DNA form, the CDR3 reads TGTGCCAGCAGCCTAGGGACCGGGGTCGGCGAGCAGTACTTC. Encoded protein: CASSLGTGVGEQYF.

The J gene is TRBJ1-2, the V gene TRBV2; 10 nucleotides align to TRBD1. With V trimmed by 7 bases and J by 8 bases, 10 bases remained unmatched. Germline-derived CDR1 and CDR2 are SNHLY and FYNNEI. This CDR3 spans 14 amino acids. The CDR3 DNA follows: TGTGCCAGCACCGAAAGGGACAGGGGTCGGGGCTACACCTTC. As protein: CASTERDRGRGYTF.

This chain links TRBV28 with TRBJ2-7; either TRBD1 or TRBD2 may supply D (5 bases each). Germline-derived CDR1 and CDR2 are MDHEN and SYDVKM. Deletions cut 7 bases from V and 6 bases from J, with 16 bases between. The CDR3 runs to 13 residues. CDR3 in amino acids: CASTSPLRGEQYF. The CDR3 nucleotides are TGTGCCAGCACCTCACCCTTGAGGGGCGAGCAGTACTTC.